Below are 27 T cell receptor beta chains sequenced from a single sample in a study of blood T cell repertoires in COVID-19. This table comes from immunoSEQ multiplex PCR, and its TCRdb copy is limited to in-frame clones, with some not included. Here the sample spans 400,000 to 500,000 clones, around nine tenths being singletons. Sequences were obtained from PBMCs or T cells enriched from blood (not recorded which). These receptors were taken from a woman aged 18 to 35 who had been exposed to COVID-19.

The CDR3 DNA is TGCAGCGTTGTCCAGGGATCTTTAGAGCAGTACTTC. Amino acid sequence: CSVVQGSLEQYF. This chain uses TRBV29-1 with TRBJ2-7; perhaps TRBD1 as D (5 bases). CDR1 SQVTM and CDR2 ANQGSEA come from the germline V gene. This CDR3 has 12 residues. Trimming removed 4 bases at V and 7 bases at J, with 14 bases between.

V and J are TRBV5-4 and TRBJ2-7; 7 bases map to TRBD1. Unmatched junction bases numbered 9, after V lost 1 base and J lost 5 bases. CDR3 length: 15 residues. Germline lookup yields CDR1 SGHNT and CDR2 YYREEE (reference sequence). The CDR3: CASSLTGVWPDEQYF. In nucleotides, the CDR3 is TGTGCCAGCAGCTTGACAGGGGTTTGGCCAGACGAGCAGTACTTC.

The V gene is TRBV11-2, the J gene TRBJ2-5; 7 bases are shared with TRBD2. V lost 1 base to trimming and J lost 4 bases; unmatched junction nucleotides: 9. Germline lookup yields CDR1 SGHAT and CDR2 FQNNGV. The CDR3 loop spans 16 amino acids. Written as DNA, the CDR3 is TGTGCCAGCAGCTTAGGTCTGGGGGGGACTGGAGAGACCCAGTACTTC. Protein product: CASSLGLGGTGETQYF.

This chain links TRBV2 with TRBJ2-3; 7 bases align to TRBD1. Germline CDR1 reads SNHLY; CDR2 reads FYNNEI. V shed 6 bases, J shed 0 bases, and the junction held 6 bases outside the gene matches. CDR3 length: 15 amino acids. The CDR3, as DNA: TGTGCCAGCAGGTTCCGGGACAGTAGCACAGATACGCAGTATTTT. Translated: CASRFRDSSTDTQYF.

This clone came up once. J is TRBJ1-5 and V is TRBV27; the D gene is possibly TRBD1 (6 bases). The CDR3 length is 15 residues. In germline, CDR1 is MNHEY, CDR2 SMNVEV (reference sequence). The V end was cut by 6 bases, the J end by 4 bases, with 16 bases between. The CDR3 sequence: CASSRGTGPNQPQHF. The CDR3 DNA reads as TGTGCCAGCAGCAGGGGAACAGGCCCTAATCAGCCCCAGCATTTT.

The rearrangement joins TRBV11-2 to TRBJ1-1; D may be TRBD1 (5 bases). Trimming pared 5 bases from V and 4 bases from J, leaving 14 bases between. The CDR3 consists of 14 residues. Germline CDR1 reads SGHAT; CDR2 reads FQNNGV. The CDR3 nucleotides are TGTGCCAGCAGCCCCGTGGGGGGTAGCACTGAAGCTTTCTTT. Translating gives CASSPVGGSTEAFF. Full variable domain (rest looked up from reference TRBV11-2 and TRBJ1-1): EAGVAQSPRYKIIEKRQSVAFWCNPISGHATLYWYQQILGQGPKLLIQFQNNGVVDDSQLPKDRFSAERLKGVDSTLKIQPAKLEDSAVYLCASSPVGGSTEAFFGQGTRLTVV.

The V call is TRBV7-9, the J call TRBJ2-1; TRBD2 agrees at 7 bases. This CDR3 contains 13 residues. CDR1 SEHNR and CDR2 FQNEAQ come from the germline V gene (reference sequence). Unmatched junction bases numbered 0, after V lost 2 bases and J lost 5 bases. The CDR3 region has the DNA TGTGCCAGCAGCTTAACTAGCGACAATGAGCAGTTCTTC. This sequence encodes CASSLTSDNEQFF.

This clone was picked up one time. The chain is built from TRBV19 and TRBJ1-2; unclear D gene. V lost 6 bases, J lost 0 bases, and 11 bases lay in between. Germline V CDR1 and CDR2: LNHDA, SQIVND (reference sequence). This CDR3 contains 14 residues. For the CDR3, the DNA is TGTGCCAGTAGAAACCAGGCTTCTAACTATGGCTACACCTTC. Its protein is CASRNQASNYGYTF.

The genes are TRBV6-6 and TRBJ1-1; the D gene is possibly TRBD1 (5 bases). The CDR3 totals 13 residues. Germline V gives CDR1 MNHNY, CDR2 SVGAGI (reference sequence). V was pared by 5 bases and J by 1 base, with 8 bases between. As DNA, the CDR3 is TGTGCCAGCAGTCAACAGGAGAACACTGAAGCTTTCTTT. It codes for CASSQQENTEAFF.

The CDR3 DNA reads as TGTGCCAGCAGCTCGGACAGGGCCCTTAGTTCCTACGAGCAGTACTTC. This translates into CASSSDRALSSYEQYF. The J gene is TRBJ2-7, the V gene TRBV7-2, with TRBD1 matching 8 bases. This CDR3 region has 16 residues. Germline CDR1 and CDR2: SGHTA and FQGNSA. V lost 4 bases, J lost 1 base, and 9 bases stayed unmatched.

The sample holds one count of this clone. The rearrangement joins TRBV4-3 to TRBJ1-4, with 8 bases identical to TRBD1. The CDR3 length is 17 residues. Trimming cost V 0 bases and J 5 bases; bases outside gene matches: 8. Germline V gene lookup returns CDR1 LGHNA and CDR2 YSLEER. CDR3 amino acids: CASSQDGKWDRNEKLFF. Written as DNA, the CDR3 is TGCGCCAGCAGCCAAGATGGGAAATGGGACAGGAATGAAAAACTGTTTTTT.

V is TRBV9 and J is TRBJ2-3; 8 bases match TRBD1. This CDR3 has 16 residues. Germline-derived CDR1 and CDR2 are SGDLS and YYNGEE. V was pared by 4 bases and J by 3 bases, with 10 bases of the junction left unmatched. The DNA for the CDR3 is TGTGCCAGCAGCCCTTACGGACAGGGCGAAACAGATACGCAGTATTTT. This sequence encodes CASSPYGQGETDTQYF. Looking up the rest from reference TRBV9 and TRBJ2-3 gives the full variable domain: DSGVTQTPKHLITATGQRVTLRCSPRSGDLSVYWYQQSLDQGLQFLIQYYNGEERAKGNILERFSAQQFPDLHSELNLSSLELGDSALYFCASSPYGQGETDTQYFGPGTRLTVL.

The chain recombines TRBV2 with TRBJ1-2; no firm D call. CDR3 size: 12 residues. V lost 3 bases, J lost 4 bases, and 6 bases lay in between. Looked up from germline, CDR1 is SNHLY and CDR2 is FYNNEI. The CDR3 bases are TGTGCCAGCAGTGAGCGCCCCTATGGCTACACCTTC. This codes for CASSERPYGYTF.

The rearrangement joins TRBV24-1 to TRBJ1-2, with D perhaps TRBD1 (6 bases). This CDR3 spans 15 amino acids. Germline CDR1 reads KGHDR; CDR2 reads SFDVKD. Trimming cost V 3 bases and J 4 bases, with 14 bases left between them. Here the CDR3 reads CATSDTDSTPYGYTF. The DNA of the CDR3 is TGTGCCACCAGTGATACGGACAGTACTCCCTATGGCTACACCTTC.

V gene TRBV6-5 combines with J gene TRBJ1-1; D is undetermined. Trimming removed 2 bases from V and 3 bases from J, with 10 bases in between. Looked up from germline, CDR1 is MNHEY and CDR2 is SVGAGI. The CDR3 sequence is 14 residues long. The CDR3 bases are TGTGCCAGCAGTTACGCCCCCCAGTACACTGAAGCTTTCTTT. It codes for CASSYAPQYTEAFF.

This chain uses TRBV5-1 with TRBJ2-7; D might be TRBD2 (6 bases). There are 15 residues in the CDR3. From germline, CDR1 is SGHRS and CDR2 YFSETQ. V lost 4 bases and J lost 0, with 14 bases in between. This CDR3 reads CASSRSEGSSYEQYF. Written as DNA, the CDR3 is TGCGCCAGCAGCCGCTCGGAGGGGAGCTCCTACGAGCAGTACTTC. Full variable domain (remainder filled in from reference TRBV5-1 and TRBJ2-7): KAGVTQTPRYLIKTRGQQVTLSCSPISGHRSVSWYQQTPGQGLQFLFEYFSETQRNKGNFPGRFSGRQFSNSRSEMNVSTLELGDSALYLCASSRSEGSSYEQYFGPGTRLTVT.

A word on this clone: Distinct nucleotide sequences in the sample also encode this CDR3. The chain carries TRBV4-3 and TRBJ1-5; no reliable D call. CDR1 LGHNA and CDR2 YSLEER come from the germline V gene. The CDR3 runs 14 residues. V was trimmed by 0 bases and J by 6 bases, leaving 9 bases between them. CDR3 loop: CASSQDSRGQPQHF. The CDR3, as DNA: TGCGCCAGCAGCCAAGATAGCCGGGGTCAGCCCCAGCATTTT.

The V and J genes are TRBV9 and TRBJ1-1, with no clear D. Trimming cost V 2 bases and J 1 base, with 12 bases left between them. Germline CDR1 SGDLS, CDR2 YYNGEE. This CDR3 region has 15 residues. CDR3 nucleotides: TGTGCCAGCAGCGTGACGATAACAGAGAACACTGAAGCTTTCTTT. Encoded protein: CASSVTITENTEAFF.

This chain's CDR3 is CASSLGLQGTGNTIYF. The DNA for the CDR3 is TGTGCCAGCAGCTTAGGATTACAGGGGACTGGAAACACCATATATTTT. This chain connects TRBV7-7 to TRBJ1-3; 7 bases are shared with TRBD1. The germline V gene has CDR1 SSHAT and CDR2 FNYEAQ (reference sequence). This CDR3 is built from 16 residues. Unmatched junction bases numbered 5, after V lost 1 base and J lost 2 bases.

The rearrangement uses TRBV4-3 and TRBJ2-7; 11 nucleotides agree with TRBD2. CDR1 LGHNA and CDR2 YSLEER come from the germline V gene. This CDR3 has 16 amino acids. J was trimmed by 2 bases and V by 3 bases; bases with no gene match: 6. In DNA form, the CDR3 reads TGCGCCAGCAGCCAGATAGCGGGGGGGAGCCCCTACGAGCAGTACTTC. Protein: CASSQIAGGSPYEQYF.

This sequence joins TRBV7-9 and TRBJ1-2, with 8 bases identical to TRBD1. Germline CDR1 and CDR2: SEHNR and FQNEAQ (reference sequence). V trimming: 5 bases; J trimming: 2 bases; junction bases outside the gene matches: 7. The CDR3 is 15 residues long. CDR3 nucleotide sequence: TGTGCCAGCAGCCCACCGGACAGGGTCAACTATGGCTACACCTTC. This sequence encodes CASSPPDRVNYGYTF.

The chain combines TRBV19 with TRBJ1-3, with D unresolved. The V end lost 6 bases, the J end lost 0 bases, and 9 bases lay between the germline ends. The CDR3 has 14 amino acids. CDR1 is LNHDA, CDR2 SQIVND, per germline (reference sequence). CDR3 protein: CASRKEGSGNTIYF. The CDR3 DNA follows: TGTGCCAGTAGGAAAGAGGGCTCTGGAAACACCATATATTTT.

This clone was counted a few times. The genes are TRBV6-5 and TRBJ1-2; a weak D match, TRBD1 (6 bases). Germline loops: CDR1 MNHEY, CDR2 SVGAGI. The CDR3 spans 14 residues. Trimming shortened V by 5 bases and J by 2 bases, and 12 bases separated the two germline ends. The CDR3 loop reads CASSKTDRNYGYTF. The DNA for the CDR3 is TGTGCCAGCAGTAAGACCGACAGGAACTATGGCTACACCTTC.

This sequence joins TRBV20-1 and TRBJ2-1, with a tentative D call TRBD2 (5 bases). Trimming took 3 bases from V and 7 from J, leaving 7 bases between them. CDR1 DFQATT and CDR2 SNEGSKA come from the germline V gene (reference sequence). This CDR3 contains 11 residues. Written as DNA, the CDR3 is TGCAGTGCTAGGAGGGAAAATGAGCAGTTCTTC. Amino acids: CSARRENEQFF.

This clone was detected once. The chain combines TRBV4-3 with TRBJ2-3; TRBD1 agrees at 10 bases. The junction had 6 bases not matched to a gene; V was cut back by 3 bases and J by 12 bases. This CDR3 has 13 amino acids. Looked up from germline, CDR1 is LGHNA and CDR2 is YSLEER. CDR3 in DNA: TGCGCCAGCAGCCAGGACAGGGGGAGACCACAGTATTTT. It yields the protein CASSQDRGRPQYF.

This rearrangement joins TRBV4-1 to TRBJ2-7; 8 nucleotides agree with TRBD2. Per germline, CDR1 MGHRA and CDR2 YSYEKL. V lost 1 base, J lost 3 bases, and 5 bases stayed unmatched. The CDR3 consists of 15 residues. In DNA form, the CDR3 reads TGCGCCAGCAGCCAAGGCCCCAGCGGGAGCTACGAGCAGTACTTC. Its protein product is CASSQGPSGSYEQYF.

V gene TRBV19 combines with J gene TRBJ2-7; TRBD1 matches 8 bases. Trimming took 5 bases from V and 7 from J; bases not matched to a gene: 16. The CDR3 runs 16 residues. Looked up from germline, CDR1 is LNHDA and CDR2 is SQIVND (reference sequence). CDR3 DNA sequence: TGTGCCAGTAGTCAACAACAGGGGGTCTTTCCGAATGAGCAGTACTTC. Its protein product is CASSQQQGVFPNEQYF.